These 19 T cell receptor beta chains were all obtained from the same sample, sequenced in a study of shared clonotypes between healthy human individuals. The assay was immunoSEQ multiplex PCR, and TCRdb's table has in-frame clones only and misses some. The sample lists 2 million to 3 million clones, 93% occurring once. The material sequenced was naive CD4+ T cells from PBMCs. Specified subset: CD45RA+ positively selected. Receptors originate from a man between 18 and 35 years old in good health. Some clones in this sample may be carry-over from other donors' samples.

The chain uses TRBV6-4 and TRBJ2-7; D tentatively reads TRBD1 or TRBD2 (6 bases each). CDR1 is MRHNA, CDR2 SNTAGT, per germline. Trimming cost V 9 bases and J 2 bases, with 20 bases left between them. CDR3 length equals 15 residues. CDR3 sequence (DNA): TGTGCCAGTAGGGGGGAGACACGGGGTACCTACGAGCAGTACTTC. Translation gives CASRGETRGTYEQYF.

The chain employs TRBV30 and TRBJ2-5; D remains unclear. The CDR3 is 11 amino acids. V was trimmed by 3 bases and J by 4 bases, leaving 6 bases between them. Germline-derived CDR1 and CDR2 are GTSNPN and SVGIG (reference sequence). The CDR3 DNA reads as TGTGCCTGGAGGACAACAGAGACCCAGTACTTC. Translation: CAWRTTETQYF.

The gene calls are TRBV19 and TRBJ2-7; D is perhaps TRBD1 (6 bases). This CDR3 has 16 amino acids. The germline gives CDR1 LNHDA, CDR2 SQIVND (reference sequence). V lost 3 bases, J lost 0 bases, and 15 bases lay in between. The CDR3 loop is CASSMMAGVFSYEQYF. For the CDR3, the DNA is TGTGCCAGTAGTATGATGGCAGGGGTCTTCTCCTACGAGCAGTACTTC. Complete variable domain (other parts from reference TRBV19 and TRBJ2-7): DGGITQSPKYLFRKEGQNVTLSCEQNLNHDAMYWYRQDPGQGLRLIYYSQIVNDFQKGDIAEGYSVSREKKESFPLTVTSAQKNPTAFYLCASSMMAGVFSYEQYFGPGTRLTVT.

The DNA for the CDR3 is TGCGCCAGCAGCTTCAGTAACTACGAGCAGTACTTC. Residues: CASSFSNYEQYF. The chain links TRBV5-1 to TRBJ2-5; no clear D gene. The end of the DNA fits TRBJ2-7 better, so the J call may be wrong. Germline V gene lookup returns CDR1 SGHRS and CDR2 YFSETQ. This CDR3 region has 12 residues.

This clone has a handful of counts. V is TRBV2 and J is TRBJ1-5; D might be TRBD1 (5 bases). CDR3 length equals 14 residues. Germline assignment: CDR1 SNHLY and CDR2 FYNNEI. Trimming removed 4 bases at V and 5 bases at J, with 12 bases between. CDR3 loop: CASSASSRDQPQHF. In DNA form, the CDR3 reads TGTGCCAGCAGTGCAAGTAGCAGGGATCAGCCCCAGCATTTT.

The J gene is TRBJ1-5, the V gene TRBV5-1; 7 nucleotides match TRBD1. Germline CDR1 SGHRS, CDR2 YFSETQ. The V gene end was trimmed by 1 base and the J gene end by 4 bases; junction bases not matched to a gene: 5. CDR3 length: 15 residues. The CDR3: CASSLQGVQNQPQHF. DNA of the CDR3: TGCGCCAGCAGCTTGCAGGGGGTACAGAATCAGCCCCAGCATTTT. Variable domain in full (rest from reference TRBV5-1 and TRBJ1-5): KAGVTQTPRYLIKTRGQQVTLSCSPISGHRSVSWYQQTPGQGLQFLFEYFSETQRNKGNFPGRFSGRQFSNSRSEMNVSTLELGDSALYLCASSLQGVQNQPQHFGDGTRLSIL.

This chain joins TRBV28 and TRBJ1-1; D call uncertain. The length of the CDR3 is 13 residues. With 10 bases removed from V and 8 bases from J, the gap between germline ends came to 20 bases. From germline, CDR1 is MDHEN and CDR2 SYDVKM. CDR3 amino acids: CATTPSNYLEAFF. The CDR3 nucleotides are TGTGCCACGACACCCTCAAACTATCTAGAAGCTTTCTTT.

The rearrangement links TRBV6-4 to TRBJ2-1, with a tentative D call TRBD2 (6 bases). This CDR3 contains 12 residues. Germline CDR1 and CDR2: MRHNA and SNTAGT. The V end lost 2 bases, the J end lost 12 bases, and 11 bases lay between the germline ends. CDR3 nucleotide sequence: TGTGCCAGCAGTGACGGGCGGGATGGGCAGTTCTTC. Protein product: CASSDGRDGQFF.

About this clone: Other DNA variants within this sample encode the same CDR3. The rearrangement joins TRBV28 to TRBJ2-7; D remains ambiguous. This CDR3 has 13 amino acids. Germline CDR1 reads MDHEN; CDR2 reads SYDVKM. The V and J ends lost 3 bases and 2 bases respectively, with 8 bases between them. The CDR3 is CASSLTSTYEQYF. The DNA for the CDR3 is TGTGCCAGCAGTTTGACGTCAACCTACGAGCAGTACTTC.

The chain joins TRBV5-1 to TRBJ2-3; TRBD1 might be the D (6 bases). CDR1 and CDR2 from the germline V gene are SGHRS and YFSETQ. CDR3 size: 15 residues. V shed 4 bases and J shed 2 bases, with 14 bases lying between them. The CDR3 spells CASSSPRGITDTQYF. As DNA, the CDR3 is TGCGCCAGCAGCAGCCCCAGGGGTATCACAGATACGCAGTATTTT.

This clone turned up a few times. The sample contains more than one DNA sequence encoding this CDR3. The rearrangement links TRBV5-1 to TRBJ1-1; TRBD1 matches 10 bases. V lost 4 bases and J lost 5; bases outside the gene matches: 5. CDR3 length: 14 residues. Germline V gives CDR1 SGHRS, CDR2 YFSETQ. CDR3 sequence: CASSPRTGGTEAFF. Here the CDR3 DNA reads TGCGCCAGCAGCCCTAGGACAGGGGGTACTGAAGCTTTCTTT.

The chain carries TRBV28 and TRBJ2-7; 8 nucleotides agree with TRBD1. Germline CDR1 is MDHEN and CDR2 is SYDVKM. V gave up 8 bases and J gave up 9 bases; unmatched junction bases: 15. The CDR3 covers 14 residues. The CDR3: CASSLQGERGRQYF. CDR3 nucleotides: TGTGCCAGCTCCTTACAGGGGGAAAGGGGTAGGCAGTACTTC.

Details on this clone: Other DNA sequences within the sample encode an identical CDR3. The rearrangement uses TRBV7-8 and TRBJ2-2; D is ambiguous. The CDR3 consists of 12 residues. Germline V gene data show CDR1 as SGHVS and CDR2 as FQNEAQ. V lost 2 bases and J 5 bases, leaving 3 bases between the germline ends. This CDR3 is CASSLRTGELFF. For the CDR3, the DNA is TGTGCCAGCAGCTTACGAACCGGGGAGCTGTTTTTT.

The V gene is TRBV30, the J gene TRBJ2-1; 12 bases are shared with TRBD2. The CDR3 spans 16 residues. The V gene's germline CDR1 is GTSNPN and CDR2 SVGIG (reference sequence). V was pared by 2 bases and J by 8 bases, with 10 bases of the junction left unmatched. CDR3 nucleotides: TGTGCCTGGAGTTCTATACTAGCGGGAGGTAGCTATGAGCAGTTCTTC. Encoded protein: CAWSSILAGGSYEQFF.

The CDR3 here is CASSLAKTGYGYTF. The CDR3 nucleotides read TGCGCCAGCAGCTTAGCAAAAACAGGCTATGGCTACACCTTC. This rearrangement joins TRBV5-1 to TRBJ1-2; D may be TRBD1 (5 bases). The ends were cut back, 2 bases at V and 4 bases at J, with 12 bases in the middle. The CDR3 is made up of 14 amino acids. The germline V gene encodes CDR1 SGHRS and CDR2 YFSETQ.

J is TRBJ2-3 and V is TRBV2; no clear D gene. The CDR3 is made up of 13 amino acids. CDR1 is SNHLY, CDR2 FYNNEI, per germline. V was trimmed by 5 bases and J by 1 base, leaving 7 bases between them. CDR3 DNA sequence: TGTGCCAGCAGTTATTTGGGCACAGATACGCAGTATTTT. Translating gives CASSYLGTDTQYF.

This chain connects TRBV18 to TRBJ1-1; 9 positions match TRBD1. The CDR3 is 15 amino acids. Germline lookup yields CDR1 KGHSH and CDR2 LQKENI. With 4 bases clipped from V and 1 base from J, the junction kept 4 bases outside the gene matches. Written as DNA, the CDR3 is TGTGCCAGCTCACTCGGGACAGGGCCGAACACTGAAGCTTTCTTT. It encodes CASSLGTGPNTEAFF.

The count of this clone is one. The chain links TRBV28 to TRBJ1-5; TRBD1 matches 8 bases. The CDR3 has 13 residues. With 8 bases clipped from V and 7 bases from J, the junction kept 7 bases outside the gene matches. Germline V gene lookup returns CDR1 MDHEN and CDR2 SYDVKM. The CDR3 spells CASQTGVHQPQHF. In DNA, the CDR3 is TGTGCCAGCCAGACAGGGGTACACCAGCCCCAGCATTTT.

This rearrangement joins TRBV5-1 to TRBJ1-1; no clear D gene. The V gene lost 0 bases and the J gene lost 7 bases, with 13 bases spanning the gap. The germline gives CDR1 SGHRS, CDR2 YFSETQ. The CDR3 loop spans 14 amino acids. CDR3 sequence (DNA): TGCGCCAGCAGCTTGGGGCGGCCATTAGATGAAGCTTTCTTT. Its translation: CASSLGRPLDEAFF.